This TCR beta chain was found in a study of blood T cells in healthy people across ages. Whole-study findings and limits: Age showed a roughly linear inverse relationship with TCR beta diversity per million T cells. Higher naive T cell percentage went strongly together with higher TCR beta diversity. Shifts in expanded clonotypes may have been confounded by donor CMV status, which was unknown.

Primers used in a second PCR of about 6 to 11 cycles were a sample-barcoded 5' primer and a J-beta primer mix. With 12 random nucleotides, a template-switch adaptor tagged each individual cDNA molecule. MiXCR, run by TCRdb on the 5' RACE reads, gives a single entry per CDR3 protein. Of more than 800,000 distinct CDR3 sequences detected, roughly 45% appear once; the ten largest clones hold around 18%. Details on this clonotype: Its antigen remains unidentified.

CDR1 SEHNR and CDR2 FQNEAQ come from the germline V gene (reference sequence). The V end lost 5 bases, the J end lost 0 bases, and 11 bases lay between the germline ends. This CDR3 region has 16 residues. The receptor was derived from a woman in her fifties or sixties in good health. Specimen: blood. The chain employs TRBV7-9 and TRBJ2-6, with D tentatively TRBD1 (6 bases). The CDR3 nucleotides read TGTGCCAGCAGCCAAACAGGGTCCTCTGGGGCCAACGTCCTGACTTTC. This codes for CASSQTGSSGANVLTF.